This T cell receptor beta chain was recorded in a study of beta chain features in type 1 diabetes. Study results and caveats: The naive, central memory and Treg TCRB repertoires showed an apparent similarity that was greater among patients than among healthy donors. PCR might favor shorter templates, equally in patients and controls. When VDJ junctions were examined, type 1 diabetes patients showed fewer insertions and more deletions. A moderate, significant TCRB CDR3 shortening appeared in type 1 diabetes across four CD4+ subsets.

For this clone: Its specificity is unknown.

The CDR3 is 14 amino acids. V lost 3 bases and J 4 bases, leaving 12 bases between the germline ends. Germline-derived CDR1 and CDR2 are SGHNT and YYREEE (reference sequence). Sequenced material consisted of expressed TCRB transcripts (all of the isolated RNA was reverse transcribed). TCRdb's table, derived via immunoSEQ multiplex PCR, lists solely in-frame clones and lacks some. The sample includes roughly 150,000 clones, around 8% seen only once; the top ten take 0.45% to 0.55%. The sequenced material came from central memory CD4+ T cells from blood. This chain connects TRBV5-4 to TRBJ2-3; maybe TRBD2 (6 bases). The sequence derives from a woman between 18 and 30 years old with type 1 diabetes. The CDR3 DNA follows: TGTGCCAGCAGCTCGGGGGTGACGGCAGATACGCAGTATTTT. Translation gives CASSSGVTADTQYF.